A single sample gave rise to the 15 T cell receptor beta chains below, sequenced in a study of blood T cell repertoires in COVID-19. Generated by immunoSEQ multiplex PCR, the TCRdb table keeps only in-frame clones and is missing some. The profile shows some 260,000 clones, 88% of them singletons. The sequencing sample was made of peripheral blood. These receptors were collected from a woman in her sixties or seventies with COVID-19, enrolled during active disease.

The gene calls are TRBV3-1 (or the pseudogene TRBV3-2) and TRBJ1-1; TRBD1 aligns across 7 bases. V shed 4 bases, J shed 3 bases, and the junction held 11 bases outside the gene matches. The CDR3 totals 16 residues. Germline lookup yields CDR1 LGHDT and CDR2 YNNKEL (reference sequence). The CDR3 DNA reads as TGTGCCAGCAGCCGAGTCCTAGGGGGCAGGTACACTGAAGCTTTCTTT. Residues: CASSRVLGGRYTEAFF.

This clone was observed a single time. V is TRBV11-2 and J is TRBJ2-7; TRBD1 is a possible D gene (5 bases). Germline CDR1 reads SGHAT; CDR2 reads FQNNGV. The CDR3 covers 16 residues. Trimming removed 1 base from V and 0 bases from J, with 13 bases in between. The CDR3 region is CASSLVDRGHSYEQYF. The DNA of the CDR3 is TGTGCCAGCAGCTTAGTTGACCGAGGACACTCCTACGAGCAGTACTTC. Drawing the rest from reference TRBV11-2 and TRBJ2-7, the complete variable domain is EAGVAQSPRYKIIEKRQSVAFWCNPISGHATLYWYQQILGQGPKLLIQFQNNGVVDDSQLPKDRFSAERLKGVDSTLKIQPAKLEDSAVYLCASSLVDRGHSYEQYFGPGTRLTVT.

The gene calls are TRBV15 and TRBJ2-1; 8 nucleotides line up with TRBD2. Germline V CDR1 and CDR2: LNHNV, YYDKDF (reference sequence). This CDR3 is 15 amino acids long. The V segment lost 0 bases and the J segment 9 bases; nucleotides outside the gene matches: 7. The CDR3 is CATSRDVGLVGEQFF. The CDR3 coding sequence is TGTGCCACCAGCAGAGATGTGGGACTAGTGGGTGAGCAGTTCTTC.

This chain links TRBV19 with TRBJ1-5, with D perhaps matching TRBD1 (5 bases). The V end lost 5 bases, the J end lost 0 bases, and 11 bases lay between the germline ends. Germline V lookup: CDR1 LNHDA, CDR2 SQIVND (reference sequence). This CDR3 contains 15 residues. The CDR3 reads CASSARVNSNQPQHF. The DNA for the CDR3 is TGTGCCAGTAGTGCCAGGGTGAATAGCAATCAGCCCCAGCATTTT.

This clone was found once. This chain uses TRBV6-4 with TRBJ2-7; 7 bases align to TRBD1. The V gene's germline CDR1 is MRHNA and CDR2 SNTAGT. The CDR3 spans 14 residues. After removal of 8 bases from V and 2 bases from J, the junction contained 9 bases not matched to a gene. CDR3 DNA: TGTGCCAGCTACGGAACAGGGGTCCCCTACGAGCAGTACTTC. Translating gives CASYGTGVPYEQYF.

The chain joins TRBV5-8 to TRBJ1-5; 11 nucleotides match TRBD1. The V and J ends lost 4 bases and 6 bases, in that order; junction bases with no gene match: 6. Germline CDR1 is SGHTS and CDR2 is YDEGEE. CDR3 length: 15 amino acids. As DNA, the CDR3 is TGTGCCAGCAGCCCGGGACAGGGGGTTGGTCAGCCCCAGCATTTT. Amino acid sequence: CASSPGQGVGQPQHF.

J is TRBJ1-5 and V is TRBV19; D gene uncertain. This CDR3 has 13 residues. CDR1 is LNHDA, CDR2 SQIVND, per germline (reference sequence). V was clipped by 1 base and J by 3 bases, with 4 bases between them. CDR3 residues: CASSIGPNQPQHF. As DNA, the CDR3 is TGTGCCAGTAGTATAGGGCCCAATCAGCCCCAGCATTTT.

V is TRBV29-1 and J is TRBJ2-1; 14 bases line up with TRBD2. Germline-derived CDR1 and CDR2 are SQVTM and ANQGSEA. This CDR3 spans 16 amino acids. V lost 4 bases, J lost 9 bases, and 11 bases stayed unmatched. CDR3 bases: TGCAGCGTTGCTCCCCCCGGGACTAGCGGGAGCAGTGAGCAGTTCTTC. Its translation: CSVAPPGTSGSSEQFF.

The chain combines TRBV18 with TRBJ1-4; perhaps TRBD1 as D (5 bases). The V and J ends lost 2 bases and 0 bases respectively, with 10 bases between them. From germline, CDR1 is KGHSH and CDR2 LQKENI. The length of the CDR3 is 16 residues. The chain's CDR3 is CASSPETAATNEKLFF. CDR3 DNA: TGTGCCAGCTCACCAGAGACAGCTGCAACTAATGAAAAACTGTTTTTT.

The J gene is TRBJ1-4, the V gene TRBV28; D is perhaps TRBD1 (6 bases). CDR3 size: 13 residues. Germline lookup yields CDR1 MDHEN and CDR2 SYDVKM. V lost 6 bases and J lost 8, with 13 bases in between. The CDR3 is CASSQGFSEKLFF. CDR3 bases: TGTGCCAGCAGCCAGGGGTTTAGCGAAAAACTGTTTTTT.

The chain recombines TRBV5-5 with TRBJ1-3; tentatively, D is TRBD1 (5 bases). Germline loops: CDR1 SGHKS, CDR2 YYEKEE (reference sequence). Trimming took off 0 bases at V and 2 bases at J, with 9 bases between the two ends. The CDR3 runs to 15 residues. The CDR3 coding sequence is TGTGCCAGCAGCTTGGACAGGTCCCCTGGAAACACCATATATTTT. Amino acids: CASSLDRSPGNTIYF.

V and J are TRBV19 and TRBJ1-3, with TRBD1 matching over 8 bases. Per germline, CDR1 LNHDA and CDR2 SQIVND (reference sequence). This CDR3 is 16 amino acids long. V shed 6 bases, J shed 1 base, and the junction held 8 bases outside the gene matches. CDR3 nucleotide sequence: TGTGCCAGTAGCCCAGGGGGCAGGCAGTCTGGAAACACCATATATTTT. Translation: CASSPGGRQSGNTIYF. The complete variable domain, with remaining parts taken from reference TRBV19 and TRBJ1-3, reads DGGITQSPKYLFRKEGQNVTLSCEQNLNHDAMYWYRQDPGQGLRLIYYSQIVNDFQKGDIAEGYSVSREKKESFPLTVTSAQKNPTAFYLCASSPGGRQSGNTIYFGEGSWLTVV.

The chain uses TRBV28 and TRBJ2-7, with 7 bases lining up with TRBD1. Germline V gene sequence: CDR1 MDHEN, CDR2 SYDVKM. CDR3 length: 14 residues. J was trimmed by 3 bases and V by 4 bases; bases with no gene match: 6. CDR3 DNA sequence: TGTGCCAGCAGTTCCTGGACAGGATTCTACGAGCAGTACTTC. Amino acids: CASSSWTGFYEQYF.

This sequence joins TRBV6-5 and TRBJ1-2; D gene ambiguous. The CDR3 runs to 11 residues. Germline CDR1 and CDR2: MNHEY and SVGAGI. V was cut by 8 bases and J by 4 bases, with 8 bases left in between. The CDR3 is CASLTGYGYTF. CDR3 sequence (DNA): TGTGCCAGCTTGACGGGCTATGGCTACACCTTC.

The V call is TRBV9, the J call TRBJ2-2; 11 bases match TRBD2. Germline assignment: CDR1 SGDLS and CDR2 YYNGEE. The CDR3 has 18 residues. V lost 0 bases, J lost 4 bases, and 8 bases stayed unmatched. CDR3 region: CASSVGLAGGAITGELFF. In nucleotides, the CDR3 is TGTGCCAGCAGCGTAGGATTAGCGGGAGGGGCTATCACCGGGGAGCTGTTTTTT.